The rows below give T cell receptor beta chains drawn from one sample of a study of blood T cell repertoires in COVID-19. Profiled with immunoSEQ multiplex PCR; TCRdb holds only in-frame clones, not every one. The table has roughly 100,000 clones, around 76% seen once. Material for sequencing was peripheral blood. These receptors came from a woman in her sixties or seventies with acute or convalescent COVID-19. Each CDR3 is given without its conserved first and last residue.

TRBV12-3/TRBV12-4 ASRAGVGYT
TRBV5-8 ASSLRRGTGTDTQY
TRBV28 ASSPPGGPQH
TRBV6-2/TRBV6-3 ASSSRGVNTEAF
TRBV5-4 ASSLGQARDGYT
TRBV27 ASKLQGWANTEAF
TRBV30 AWSVKTGGTDTQY
TRBV7-2 ASSSRQGLPQH
TRBV10-3 AISQTGEVGNQPQH
TRBV7-8 ASSLRRGGEAF
TRBV5-1 ASSRQGAGLESSNGYT
TRBV29-1 SVDRGFTGLY
TRBV29-1 SGATGTGGRNGYT
TRBV29-1 SATGIANYGYT
TRBV24-1 ATRGPADTQY
TRBV6-8 ARPQGAGNSPLH
TRBV2 ASSVERRLAVLHDPQETQY
TRBV7-9 ASSQGTSVSDTQY
TRBV5-1 ASSFYTDTQY
TRBV15 ATGGNQETQY
TRBV27 ASSTGSRETQY
TRBV7-9 ASSFRAVLARANTGELF
TRBV2 ASSELGLAGGRGETQY
TRBV15 ATSRDGGRRTGELF
TRBV5-1 ASSLVGTSTDTQY
TRBV15 ATSRDVENEAF
TRBV7-2 ASSLNAGGPQETQY
TRBV5-6 ASSLWRLTTGELF
TRBV10-3 AIQNSFSSGANVLT
TRBV7-7 ASSPGGDRVGEQF
TRBV20-1 SASSAQGYEQY
TRBV18 ASSPYRGSYEQY
TRBV4-1 ASSQDFGQPQH
TRBV5-1 ASSPISITGYPNTGELF
TRBV6-2/TRBV6-3 ASSYAGTGNEQF
TRBV7-7 ASSSVLASTDTQY
TRBV30 AWSPRRGEQF
TRBV6-5 ASRASGQETQY
TRBV3-1/TRBV3-2 ASSQGGLYGYT
TRBV30 AWSANRGGDTEAF
TRBV3-1/TRBV3-2 ASSQVRGGTEAF
TRBV10-3 AIAAQYSNQPQH
TRBV6-6 ASSYGQGSNEQF
TRBV7-9 AVDKTGNTIY
TRBV6-6 ASSPSRGQGATGELF
TRBV27 ASRAGNSPLH
TRBV19 ATHPQGVSNQPQH
TRBV3-1/TRBV3-2 ASGGATGKETQY
TRBV10-3 AISESGAGLGYT
TRBV6-5 ASAIYPGQPQH